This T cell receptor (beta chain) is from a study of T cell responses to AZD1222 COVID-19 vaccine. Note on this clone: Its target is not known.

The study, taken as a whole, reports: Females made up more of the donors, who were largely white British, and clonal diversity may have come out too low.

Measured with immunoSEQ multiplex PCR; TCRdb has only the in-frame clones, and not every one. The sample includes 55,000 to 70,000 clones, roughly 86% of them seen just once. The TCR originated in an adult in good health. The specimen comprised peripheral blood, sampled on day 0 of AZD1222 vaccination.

CDR3 region: CASSRFGRGNTEAFF. The CDR3 DNA follows: TGTGCCAGCAGCCGTTTCGGACGGGGGAACACTGAAGCTTTCTTT. The chain combines TRBV6-5 with TRBJ1-1; unclear D gene. V lost 6 bases to trimming and J lost 1 base, with 15 bases between them. In germline, CDR1 is MNHEY, CDR2 SVGAGI. This CDR3 contains 15 residues.